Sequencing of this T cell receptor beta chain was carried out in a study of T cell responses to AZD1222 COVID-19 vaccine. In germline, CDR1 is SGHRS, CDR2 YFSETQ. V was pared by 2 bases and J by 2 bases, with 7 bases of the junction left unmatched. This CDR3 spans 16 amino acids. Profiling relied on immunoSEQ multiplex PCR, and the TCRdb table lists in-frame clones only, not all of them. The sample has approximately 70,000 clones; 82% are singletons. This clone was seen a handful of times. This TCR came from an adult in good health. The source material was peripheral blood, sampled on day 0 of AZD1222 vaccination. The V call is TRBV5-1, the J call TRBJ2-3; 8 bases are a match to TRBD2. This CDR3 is CASSFRSGGFTDTQYF. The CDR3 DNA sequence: TGCGCCAGCAGCTTTCGGAGCGGGGGTTTCACAGATACGCAGTATTTT. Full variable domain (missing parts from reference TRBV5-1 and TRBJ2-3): KAGVTQTPRYLIKTRGQQVTLSCSPISGHRSVSWYQQTPGQGLQFLFEYFSETQRNKGNFPGRFSGRQFSNSRSEMNVSTLELGDSALYLCASSFRSGGFTDTQYFGPGTRLTVL.